The next 24 T cell receptor beta chains were all read from a single sample in a study of T cells in women clearing cervical HPV infection. TCRdb's copy holds only in-frame clones and misses some; the assay was immunoSEQ multiplex PCR. This sample carries under 45,000 clones, with under 6.5% going to the ten biggest clones. Source material: blood buffy coat. The origin of the receptors is a woman aged 18 to 75 with a cervical HPV16 infection that either progressed to CIN3+ or cleared (not recorded which).

To note about this clone: The observed sequence ends 3 residues before the CDR3 terminus, with the missing tail filled in from the germline J gene. This chain connects TRBV19 to TRBJ1-2; D is unresolved. The germline V gene has CDR1 LNHDA and CDR2 SQIVND (reference sequence). The CDR3 runs to 15 residues. The sequenced CDR3 bases are TGTGCCAGTATCCCATCTAGCGGGGTTAACAATGAC. It encodes CASIPSSGVNND. The CDR3 reads in full as CASIPSSGVNNDYTF.

Turning to this clone: The CDR3 end is not reached by the read, which stops 3 residues before it; the germline J gene fills it in. The chain recombines TRBV12-3 or TRBV12-4 with TRBJ2-7; 11 bases fit TRBD2. The CDR3 runs to 15 residues. The V and J ends lost 4 bases and 1 base, in that order; junction bases with no gene match: 3. The DNA read from the CDR3 is TGTGCCAGCAGTTCACTAGCGGGAGCTTCCTACGAG. It specifies CASSSLAGASYE. The complete CDR3 reads CASSSLAGASYEQYF.

By frequency, this clone is medium-sized. The read ends 3 residues early relative to the CDR3; the germline J gene fills the gap. The V gene is TRBV29-1, the J gene TRBJ2-7, with a tentative D call TRBD1 (5 bases). V was cut by 1 base and J by 3 bases, with 13 bases left in between. CDR1 is SQVTM, CDR2 ANQGSEA, per germline. This CDR3 region has 14 residues. The covered CDR3 bases are TGCAGCGTTGAAGTTGGTGATAGGGGCTACGAG. It translates to CSVEVGDRGYE. The entire CDR3 protein is CSVEVGDRGYEQYF.

Of note for this clone: Sequencing ends 3 residues short of the CDR3 end; the germline J gene provides the rest. This sequence joins TRBV18 and TRBJ2-7, with a weak D call TRBD2 (6 bases). V lost 2 bases and J lost 0, with 8 bases in between. There are 14 residues in the CDR3. CDR1 KGHSH and CDR2 LQKENI come from the germline V gene. Incomplete CDR3 DNA: TGTGCCAGCTCACCAGGGGGGTACTCCTACGAG. This translates into CASSPGGYSYE. The full CDR3 is CASSPGGYSYEQYF.

A remark on this clone: The read finishes 3 residues shy of the CDR3 end, and the germline J gene is used to complete it. V gene TRBV19 combines with J gene TRBJ2-4; 8 bases map to TRBD1. The CDR3 length is 13 residues. Germline CDR1 LNHDA, CDR2 SQIVND (reference sequence). The part of the CDR3 DNA that was read is TGTGCCAGTAGTACGGGACAGGCGTATGGT. Protein sequence: CASSTGQAYG. The full-length CDR3 reads as CASSTGQAYGQYF. Filled out from reference TRBV19 and TRBJ2-4, the complete variable domain reads DGGITQSPKYLFRKEGQNVTLSCEQNLNHDAMYWYRQDPGQGLRLIYYSQIVNDFQKGDIAEGYSVSREKKESFPLTVTSAQKNPTAFYLCASSTGQAYGQYFGAGTRLSVL.

Worth noting for this clone: The CDR3 end lies 3 residues beyond the end of the read and is filled in from the germline J gene. The rearrangement links TRBV20-1 to TRBJ2-3, with D uncertain. The CDR3 spans 13 residues. Germline V gives CDR1 DFQATT, CDR2 SNEGSKA (reference sequence). Trimming took off 2 bases at V and 0 bases at J, with 6 bases between the two ends. Here the CDR3 reads CSARQQSTDTQYF. CDR3 DNA, as far as it was read: TGCAGTGCTAGACAACAGAGCACAGATACG.

With respect to this clone: With the read ending 3 residues before the CDR3 end, the germline J gene is used to fill in that end. The chain is built from TRBV29-1 and TRBJ1-1; tentative D call: TRBD1 (5 bases). The CDR3 length is 13 residues. Germline V gene data show CDR1 as SQVTM and CDR2 as ANQGSEA. V lost 4 bases, J lost 4 bases, and 13 bases lay in between. CDR3 in amino acids: CSVVVREGTEAFF. The sequenced CDR3 bases are TGCAGCGTTGTTGTCAGGGAGGGCACTGAA. Full variable domain (outside the CDR3, taken from reference TRBV29-1 and TRBJ1-1): SAVISQKPSRDICQRGTSLTIQCQVDSQVTMMFWYRQQPGQSLTLIATANQGSEATYESGFVIDKFPISRPNLTFSTLTVSNMSPEDSSIYLCSVVVREGTEAFFGQGTRLTVV.

Remarks on this clone: The observed sequence ends 3 residues before the CDR3 terminus, with the missing tail filled in from the germline J gene. The chain employs TRBV5-1 and TRBJ1-2; D remains ambiguous. Between the trimmed V and J ends, which lost 0 bases and 5 bases, there was a span of 8 bases. The CDR3 has 13 amino acids. Germline lookup yields CDR1 SGHRS and CDR2 YFSETQ. The CDR3 sequence is CASSLGLDYGYTF. The covered CDR3 bases are TGCGCCAGCAGCTTGGGACTGGATTATGGC.

Details on this clone: The DNA ends 3 residues before the CDR3 does, and the rest of the CDR3 is filled in from the germline J gene. The V call is TRBV7-2, the J call TRBJ2-2, with 11 bases matching TRBD2. Germline lookup yields CDR1 SGHTA and CDR2 FQGNSA. This CDR3 contains 16 residues. Trimming removed 0 bases from V and 4 bases from J; junction bases left unmatched: 1. The CDR3 protein is CASSLASGRVTGELFF. Partial CDR3 DNA: TGTGCCAGCAGCTTAGCTAGCGGGAGGGTCACCGGGGAG.

As for this clone: The sequence runs out 3 residues before the end of the CDR3; the remainder is reconstructed from the germline J gene. The rearrangement uses TRBV12-3 or TRBV12-4 and TRBJ2-7; 12 nucleotides line up with TRBD2. J lost 4 bases, V lost 4 bases, and 5 bases had no gene match. This CDR3 has 15 residues. CDR3 sequence reads: CASSSRTSGAYEQYF. The DNA read from the CDR3 is TGTGCCAGCAGTTCCAGGACTAGCGGGGCATACGAG.

As to this clone: Read data end 3 residues before the CDR3 end; the end is taken from the germline J gene. This sequence joins TRBV11-3 and TRBJ2-2; D assignment may be TRBD1 or TRBD2 (5 bases each). This CDR3 is 15 amino acids long. V gave up 2 bases and J gave up 2 bases, with 9 bases separating them. Germline V gives CDR1 SGHNT, CDR2 YENEEA. The CDR3 is CASSLRGANTGELFF. The part of the CDR3 DNA that was read is TGTGCCAGCAGCTTAAGAGGGGCAAACACCGGGGAG. The whole variable domain, remainder taken from reference TRBV11-3 and TRBJ2-2, is EAGVVQSPRYKIIEKKQPVAFWCNPISGHNTLYWYLQNLGQGPELLIRYENEEAVDDSQLPKDRFSAERLKGVDSTLKIQPAELGDSAVYLCASSLRGANTGELFFGEGSRLTVL.

To note about this clone: The CDR3 goes on 3 residues after the read ends, and that part is filled in from the germline J gene. The chain employs TRBV6-2 or TRBV6-3 and TRBJ2-7; D is undetermined. This CDR3 spans 13 amino acids. Trimming pared 5 bases from V and 6 bases from J, leaving 14 bases between. The germline gives CDR1 MNHEY, CDR2 SVGEGT. The part of the CDR3 DNA that was read is TGTGCCAGCAGTCCTAGGCCCGCGGCCGAG. Translated, it gives CASSPRPAAE. The full CDR3 protein reads CASSPRPAAEQYF.

Points on this clone: Coverage ceases 3 residues before the CDR3 finishes, and the germline J gene fills in the end. The genes are TRBV28 and TRBJ1-3; D might be TRBD1 (5 bases). Trimming took 3 bases from V and 3 from J, leaving 9 bases between them. The CDR3 runs 14 residues. Germline-derived CDR1 and CDR2 are MDHEN and SYDVKM. The part of the CDR3 DNA that was read is TGTGCCAGCAGTTTGATCAGGGTTGGAAACACC. It specifies CASSLIRVGNT. The full CDR3 is CASSLIRVGNTIYF.

To note about this clone: Sequencing ends 3 residues short of the CDR3 end; the germline J gene provides the rest. This chain joins TRBV19 and TRBJ2-3, with D maybe TRBD1 (6 bases). Germline V gene lookup returns CDR1 LNHDA and CDR2 SQIVND (reference sequence). The CDR3 runs to 14 residues. V shed 2 bases and J shed 4 bases, with 10 bases lying between them. The part of the CDR3 DNA that was read is TGTGCCAGTAGTATAATGGACAGTTCAGATACG. This sequence encodes CASSIMDSSDT. From start to end, the CDR3 is CASSIMDSSDTQYF.

Turning to this clone: The CDR3 end is not reached by the read, which stops 3 residues before it; the germline J gene fills it in. The V and J genes are TRBV5-1 and TRBJ1-1, with TRBD1 as a possible D gene (5 bases). The germline V gene encodes CDR1 SGHRS and CDR2 YFSETQ. The V end was cut by 4 bases, the J end by 0 bases, with 10 bases between. The CDR3 covers 14 residues. The CDR3 reads CASSPGLMNTEAFF. CDR3 DNA (partial): TGCGCCAGCAGCCCGGGACTGATGAACACTGAA.

Notes on this clone: The sequence runs out 3 residues before the end of the CDR3; the remainder is reconstructed from the germline J gene. This chain connects TRBV30 to TRBJ1-6; a possible D gene is TRBD1 (5 bases). With 5 bases removed from V and 7 bases from J, the gap between germline ends came to 12 bases. The CDR3 length is 13 residues. The germline CDR1 and CDR2 sequences are GTSNPN and SVGIG (reference sequence). CDR3 loop: CAWGATPNSPLHF. The CDR3 bases that were read are TGTGCCTGGGGGGCTACACCCAATTCACCC. The whole variable domain, filled in from reference TRBV30 and TRBJ1-6, reads SQTIHQWPATLVQPVGSPLSLECTVEGTSNPNLYWYRQAAGRGLQLLFYSVGIGQISSEVPQNLSASRPQDRQFILSSKKLLLSDSGFYLCAWGATPNSPLHFGNGTRLTVT.

Points on this clone: The observed sequence ends 3 residues before the CDR3 terminus, with the missing tail filled in from the germline J gene. The genes are TRBV19 and TRBJ2-7; 9 positions agree with TRBD2. V was clipped by 1 base and J by 3 bases; unmatched bases: 4. The CDR3 is made up of 15 amino acids. CDR1 LNHDA and CDR2 SQIVND come from the germline V gene (reference sequence). The CDR3 sequence is CASSIASGIRYEQYF. The sequenced part of the CDR3 DNA is TGTGCCAGTAGTATAGCTAGCGGGATTCGCTACGAG.

Comments on this clone: The read ends 3 residues early relative to the CDR3; the germline J gene fills the gap. This sequence joins TRBV5-4 and TRBJ2-7, with a possible D match to TRBD1 (5 bases). Trimming stripped 4 bases from V and 2 bases from J, with 10 bases between. The CDR3 length is 13 residues. CDR1 and CDR2 from the germline V gene are SGHNT and YYREEE (reference sequence). Partial CDR3 DNA: TGTGCCAGCAGCCCCCCAGGGACCTACGAG. Amino acids: CASSPPGTYE. The full-length CDR3 reads as CASSPPGTYEQYF.

Regarding this clone: The CDR3 end is not reached by the read, which stops 3 residues before it; the germline J gene fills it in. This sequence joins TRBV5-4 and TRBJ1-2; 7 nucleotides align to TRBD1. The CDR3 totals 15 residues. Germline-derived CDR1 and CDR2 are SGHNT and YYREEE (reference sequence). Losses at the gene ends were 0 bases for V and 6 bases for J; bases not matched to a gene: 8. The DNA read from the CDR3 is TGTGCCAGCAGCTTGGTAGGAGGGGGCGGCGATGGC. This sequence encodes CASSLVGGGGDG. The whole CDR3 is CASSLVGGGGDGYTF.

As concerns this clone: The read terminates 3 residues ahead of where the CDR3 ends, so the germline J gene completes it. V usage is TRBV29-1 and J usage is TRBJ2-7; 7 bases match TRBD1. Trimming cost V 6 bases and J 4 bases; bases outside gene matches: 6. This CDR3 comprises 12 residues. Germline lookup yields CDR1 SQVTM and CDR2 ANQGSEA. CDR3 DNA, as far as it was read: TGCAGCGTCTCCGGGACAGTATACGAG. Amino acid sequence: CSVSGTVYE. The full CDR3 protein is CSVSGTVYEQYF.

Details on this clone: Coverage ceases 3 residues before the CDR3 finishes, and the germline J gene fills in the end. The chain has TRBV12-3 or TRBV12-4 and TRBJ2-7, with 7 positions matching TRBD1. V lost 5 bases to trimming and J lost 2 bases; unmatched junction nucleotides: 9. The CDR3 contains 15 residues. The CDR3 is CASSVGQAPTYEQYF. The sequenced CDR3 bases are TGTGCCAGCAGTGTAGGACAGGCACCAACCTACGAG.

Concerning this clone itself: The read is 3 residues too short to cover the CDR3 end, so that end is filled in from the germline J gene. The chain is built from TRBV6-1 and TRBJ1-3; D remains ambiguous. The germline CDR1 and CDR2 sequences are MNHNS and SASEGT. V shed 5 bases and J shed 0 bases, with 20 bases lying between them. CDR3 length equals 18 residues. The chain's CDR3 is CASSKGQLPAPSGNTIYF. The part of the CDR3 DNA that was read is TGTGCCAGCAGTAAAGGGCAGTTACCTGCCCCCTCTGGAAACACC.

Regarding this clone: The CDR3 end falls 3 residues outside the read, so it is completed with the germline J gene. The rearrangement joins TRBV5-5 to TRBJ2-3, with D hard to call. CDR3 size: 13 residues. Germline CDR1 SGHKS, CDR2 YYEKEE (reference sequence). V lost 0 bases to trimming and J lost 0 bases, with 2 bases between them. The CDR3 protein is CASSLVSTDTQYF. CDR3 DNA (partial): TGTGCCAGCAGCTTGGTAAGCACAGATACG.

With respect to this clone: The read ends 3 residues before the CDR3 terminus; that terminus is restored from the germline J gene. The V gene is TRBV5-1, the J gene TRBJ1-2, with 8 positions matching TRBD1. The CDR3 covers 13 residues. Germline V lookup: CDR1 SGHRS, CDR2 YFSETQ. After removal of 6 bases from V and 3 bases from J, the junction contained 4 bases not matched to a gene. Incomplete CDR3 DNA: TGCGCCAGCACCCAACAGGGGGACTATGGC. As protein: CASTQQGDYG. The CDR3 as a whole reads CASTQQGDYGYTF.